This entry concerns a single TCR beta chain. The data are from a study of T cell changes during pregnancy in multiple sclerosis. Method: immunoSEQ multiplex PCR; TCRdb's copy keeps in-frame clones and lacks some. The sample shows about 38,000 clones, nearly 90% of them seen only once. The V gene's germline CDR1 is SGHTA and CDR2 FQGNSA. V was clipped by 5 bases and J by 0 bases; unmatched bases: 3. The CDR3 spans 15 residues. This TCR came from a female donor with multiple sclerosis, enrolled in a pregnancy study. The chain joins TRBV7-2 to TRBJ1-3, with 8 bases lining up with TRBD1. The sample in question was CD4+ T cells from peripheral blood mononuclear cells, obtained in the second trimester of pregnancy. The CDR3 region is CASSRQGSSGNTIYF. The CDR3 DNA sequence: TGTGCCAGCAGCCGACAGGGGAGCTCTGGAAACACCATATATTTT.